The clone carrying this TCR beta chain appeared a single time. Using immunoSEQ multiplex PCR, the repertoire was profiled, and TCRdb retains in-frame clones only, with some absent. Of approximately 15,000 clones detected, 80% to 90% appear once; the ten largest clones hold around 12%. The record originates from a study of technical replicates of blood from a few donors. The CDR3 totals 14 residues. The germline V gene encodes CDR1 MNHEY and CDR2 SVGAGI. V shed 4 bases, J shed 4 bases, and the junction held 7 bases outside the gene matches. The clonotype comes from a human donor in good health. The sequencing input was PBMCs. The rearrangement uses TRBV6-5 and TRBJ2-7; 7 bases are a match to TRBD1. CDR3 sequence: CASSSPGQKYEQYF. In DNA form, the CDR3 reads TGTGCCAGCAGTTCCCCGGGACAGAAGTACGAGCAGTACTTC.